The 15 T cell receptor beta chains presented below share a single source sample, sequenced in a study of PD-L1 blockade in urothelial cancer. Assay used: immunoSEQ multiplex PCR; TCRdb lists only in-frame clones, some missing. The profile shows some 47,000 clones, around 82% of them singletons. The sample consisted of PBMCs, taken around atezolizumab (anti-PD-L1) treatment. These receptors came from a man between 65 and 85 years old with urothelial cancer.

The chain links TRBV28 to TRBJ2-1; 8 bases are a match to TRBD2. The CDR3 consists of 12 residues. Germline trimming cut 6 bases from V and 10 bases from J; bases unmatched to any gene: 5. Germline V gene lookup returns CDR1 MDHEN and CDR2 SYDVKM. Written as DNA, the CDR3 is TGTGCCAGCAGCCTTAGCGGGACCGAGCAGTTCTTC. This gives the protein CASSLSGTEQFF.

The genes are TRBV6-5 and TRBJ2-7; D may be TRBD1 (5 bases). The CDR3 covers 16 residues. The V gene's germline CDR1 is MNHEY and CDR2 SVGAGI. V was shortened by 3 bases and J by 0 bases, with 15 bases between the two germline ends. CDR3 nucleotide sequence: TGTGCCAGCAGTTATGGGCAGGGTGAATTCTCCTACGAGCAGTACTTC. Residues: CASSYGQGEFSYEQYF.

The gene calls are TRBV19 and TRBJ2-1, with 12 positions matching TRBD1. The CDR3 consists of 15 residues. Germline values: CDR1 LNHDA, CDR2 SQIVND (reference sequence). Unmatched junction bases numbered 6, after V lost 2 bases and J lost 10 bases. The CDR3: CASSIRDRGREEQFF. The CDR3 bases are TGTGCCAGTAGTATAAGGGACAGGGGGCGCGAGGAGCAGTTCTTC.

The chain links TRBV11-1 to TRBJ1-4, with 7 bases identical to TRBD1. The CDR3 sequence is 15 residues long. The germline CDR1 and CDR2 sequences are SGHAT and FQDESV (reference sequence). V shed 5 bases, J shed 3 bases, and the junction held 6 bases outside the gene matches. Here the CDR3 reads CASSGRQGPNEKLFF. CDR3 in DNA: TGTGCCAGCAGCGGCAGACAGGGCCCTAATGAAAAACTGTTTTTT.

CDR3 DNA sequence: TGTGCCAGCAGCTTAGTACAAAAGACTGAAGCTTTCTTT. Amino acids: CASSLVQKTEAFF. J is TRBJ1-1 and V is TRBV7-2; the D is unclear. The CDR3 loop spans 13 amino acids. Germline values: CDR1 SGHTA, CDR2 FQGNSA. Trimming shortened V by 1 base and J by 5 bases, and 8 bases separated the two germline ends.

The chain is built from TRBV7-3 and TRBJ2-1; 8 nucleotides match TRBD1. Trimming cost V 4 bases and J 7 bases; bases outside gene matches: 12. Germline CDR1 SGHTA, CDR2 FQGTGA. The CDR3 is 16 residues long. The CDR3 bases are TGTGCCAGCAGCTCACCCCCAGGGGGCGCAAGGAATGAGCAGTTCTTC. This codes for CASSSPPGGARNEQFF.

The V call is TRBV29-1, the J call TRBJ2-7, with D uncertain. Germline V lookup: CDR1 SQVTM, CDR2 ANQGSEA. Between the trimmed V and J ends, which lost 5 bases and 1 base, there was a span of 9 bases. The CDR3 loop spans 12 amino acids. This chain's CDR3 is CSVLGPSYEQYF. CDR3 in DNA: TGCAGCGTTTTGGGCCCTTCCTACGAGCAGTACTTC.

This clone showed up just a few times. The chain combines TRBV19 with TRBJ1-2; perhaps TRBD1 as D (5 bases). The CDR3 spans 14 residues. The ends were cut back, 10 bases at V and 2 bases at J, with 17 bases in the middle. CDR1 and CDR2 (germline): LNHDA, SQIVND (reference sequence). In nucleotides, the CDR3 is TGTGCCACTAGACCTAGGGGAGGGAACTATGGCTACACCTTC. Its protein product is CATRPRGGNYGYTF.

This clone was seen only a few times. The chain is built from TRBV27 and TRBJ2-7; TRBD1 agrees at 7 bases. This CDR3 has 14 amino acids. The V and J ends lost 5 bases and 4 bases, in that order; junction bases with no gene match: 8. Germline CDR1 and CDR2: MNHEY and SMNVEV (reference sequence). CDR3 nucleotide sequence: TGTGCCAGCAGTCCCTCCACAGGGGTTTACGAGCAGTACTTC. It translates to CASSPSTGVYEQYF.

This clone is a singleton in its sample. CDR3 coding DNA: TGCGCCAGCAGCCCGACTAGCGGGGGGTACGAGCAGTACTTC. Protein sequence: CASSPTSGGYEQYF. The J gene is TRBJ2-7, the V gene TRBV5-1; 13 bases map to TRBD2. Germline loops: CDR1 SGHRS, CDR2 YFSETQ. After removal of 4 bases from V and 4 bases from J, the junction contained 2 bases not matched to a gene. The CDR3 has 14 residues.

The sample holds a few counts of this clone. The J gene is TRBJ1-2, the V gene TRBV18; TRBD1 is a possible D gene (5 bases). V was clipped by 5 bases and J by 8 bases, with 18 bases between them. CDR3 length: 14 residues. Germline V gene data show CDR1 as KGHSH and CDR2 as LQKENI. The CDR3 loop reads CASSSDSLARGYTF. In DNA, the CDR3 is TGTGCCAGCTCATCCGACAGCCTAGCGCGCGGCTACACCTTC. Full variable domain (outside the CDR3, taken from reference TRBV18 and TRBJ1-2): NAGVMQNPRHLVRRRGQEARLRCSPMKGHSHVYWYRQLPEEGLKFMVYLQKENIIDESGMPKERFSAEFPKEGPSILRIQQVVRGDSAAYFCASSSDSLARGYTFGSGTRLTVV.

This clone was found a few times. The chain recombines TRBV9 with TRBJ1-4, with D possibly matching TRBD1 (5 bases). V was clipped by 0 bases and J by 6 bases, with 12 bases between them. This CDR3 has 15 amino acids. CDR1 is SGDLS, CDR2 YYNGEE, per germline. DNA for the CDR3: TGTGCCAGCAGCGTAGGAGGAGGGACTTATGAAAAACTGTTTTTT. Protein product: CASSVGGGTYEKLFF. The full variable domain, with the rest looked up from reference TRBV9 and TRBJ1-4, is DSGVTQTPKHLITATGQRVTLRCSPRSGDLSVYWYQQSLDQGLQFLIQYYNGEERAKGNILERFSAQQFPDLHSELNLSSLELGDSALYFCASSVGGGTYEKLFFGSGTQLSVL.

The DNA for the CDR3 is TGCGCCAGCAGCTTGGAAGCAGGACAGTCTGGAAACACCATATATTTT. Translating gives CASSLEAGQSGNTIYF. V is TRBV5-1 and J is TRBJ1-3; D possibly corresponds to TRBD1 (6 bases). This CDR3 is built from 16 residues. V was clipped by 0 bases and J by 1 base, with 11 bases between them. CDR1 and CDR2 (germline): SGHRS, YFSETQ. Full variable domain (outside the CDR3, taken from reference TRBV5-1 and TRBJ1-3): KAGVTQTPRYLIKTRGQQVTLSCSPISGHRSVSWYQQTPGQGLQFLFEYFSETQRNKGNFPGRFSGRQFSNSRSEMNVSTLELGDSALYLCASSLEAGQSGNTIYFGEGSWLTVV.

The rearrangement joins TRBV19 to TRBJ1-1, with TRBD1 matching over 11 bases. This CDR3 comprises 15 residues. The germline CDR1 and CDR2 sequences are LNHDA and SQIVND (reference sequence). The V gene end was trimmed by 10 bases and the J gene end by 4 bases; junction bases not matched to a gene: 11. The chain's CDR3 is CATKDRGHGGTEAFF. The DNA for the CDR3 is TGTGCCACTAAGGACAGGGGGCACGGTGGCACTGAAGCTTTCTTT.

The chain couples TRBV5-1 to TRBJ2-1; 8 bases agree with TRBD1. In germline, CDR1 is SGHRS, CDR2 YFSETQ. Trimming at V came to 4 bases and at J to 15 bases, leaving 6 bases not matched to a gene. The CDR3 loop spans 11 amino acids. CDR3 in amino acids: CASSGGQGGFF. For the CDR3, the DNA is TGCGCCAGCAGCGGAGGACAGGGTGGGTTCTTC.